This TCR beta chain was identified in a study of cytomegalovirus exposure and HLA in healthy donors. Across the whole study: Roughly 80% of several hundred genotyped donors fell in the Caucasian-associated ancestry cluster. Study observations and caveats: Later on, analysis showed that most CMV-associated TCR beta chains appeared to be HLA-restricted.

Though probably carrying unrecorded immune exposures, donors were nominally healthy at sampling. PCR involved 60 Vbeta and 13 Jbeta primers. Per the original data handling: Roughly 10 million shared chains were among approximately 87 million unique TCR beta chains counted in a later analysis. Profiling relied on immunoSEQ multiplex PCR, and the TCRdb table lists in-frame clones only, not all of them. The V and J calls and the clone size are those of that table, but D and trimming were determined from the DNA. The table lists fewer than 60,000 clones, 45% to 70% of them singletons, with about 11% in the top ten. This clone occurred a few times. What it recognizes is unknown. Trimming took 2 bases from V and 3 from J, leaving 8 bases between them. The CDR3 totals 13 residues. Germline V gives CDR1 MGHRA, CDR2 YSYEKL.

The sequenced material came from PBMCs. This chain joins TRBV4-1 and TRBJ2-7; possibly TRBD1 for D (5 bases). The TCR was taken from a human donor in good health. The CDR3 loop is CASSQYQGYEQYF. CDR3 coding DNA: TGCGCCAGCAGCCAATACCAGGGCTACGAGCAGTACTTC.